The 27 T cell receptor beta chains below come from one sample, sequenced in a study of regulatory T cells in long-lasting Graves disease. The time point here: persistent/refractory GD, antithyroid drugs over 5 years with positive TRAb. Making the TCR library involved RNA that had been extracted from PBMCs. CDR3 regions were amplified by Arm-PCR using iRepertoire HTBI primers to build TCR beta libraries. TCRdb reanalysed the multiplex PCR reads using MiXCR and keeps one entry per CDR3 protein. This sample has under 500,000 distinct CDR3 sequences, with less than 25% found just once. The material was peripheral blood mononuclear cells (PBMCs), obtained when the disease was refractory, from a patient treated with antithyroid drugs. These receptors were collected from a female donor with Graves disease.

The V gene is TRBV20-1, the J gene TRBJ2-7; D not resolved. This CDR3 is 13 amino acids long. V was cut by 2 bases and J by 0 bases, with 8 bases left in between. From germline, CDR1 is DFQATT and CDR2 SNEGSKA (reference sequence). The CDR3 loop is CSARRRFSYEQYF. In DNA, the CDR3 is TGCAGTGCTAGACGCAGGTTCTCCTACGAGCAGTACTTC.

This clonotype has only a few counts. V is TRBV6-1 and J is TRBJ1-6; D is unclear. V lost 6 bases and J lost 0, with 15 bases in between. From germline, CDR1 is MNHNS and CDR2 SASEGT. The CDR3 is 17 amino acids. In DNA, the CDR3 is TGTGCCAGCAGCTGGACCGACTCAAGCTCCTATAATTCACCCCTCCACTTT. Protein product: CASSWTDSSSYNSPLHF.

This clonotype was recorded many times. The CDR3 DNA is TGTGCCAGCAGCACTGGGACAGGGGAATACTACGAGCAGTACTTC. Translated, it gives CASSTGTGEYYEQYF. This sequence joins TRBV27 and TRBJ2-7; TRBD1 aligns across 10 bases. The junction had 8 bases not matched to a gene; V was cut back by 6 bases and J by 3 bases. CDR3 length: 15 residues. Germline CDR1 MNHEY, CDR2 SMNVEV (reference sequence).

This clonotype has ten or more counts. V usage is TRBV24-1 and J usage is TRBJ1-2, with no clear D. Germline V gives CDR1 KGHDR, CDR2 SFDVKD. This CDR3 comprises 14 residues. Trimming left V 0 bases short and J 5 bases short, with 9 bases between. This chain's CDR3 is CATSDLNPAYGYTF. The CDR3 nucleotides read TGTGCCACCAGTGATTTGAATCCAGCTTATGGCTACACCTTC.

The genes are TRBV20-1 and TRBJ1-5; TRBD1 matches 9 bases. V gave up 6 bases and J gave up 4 bases; unmatched junction bases: 7. In germline, CDR1 is DFQATT, CDR2 SNEGSKA (reference sequence). This CDR3 comprises 14 residues. The CDR3 DNA reads as TGCAGTGCCACCAGTGGGACAGGGAATCAGCCCCAGCATTTT. It codes for CSATSGTGNQPQHF.

V is TRBV11-2 and J is TRBJ2-1, with TRBD2 matching 10 bases. Germline CDR1 is SGHAT and CDR2 is FQNNGV. J lost 5 bases, V lost 2 bases, and 3 bases had no gene match. The CDR3 runs to 15 residues. CDR3 in DNA: TGTGCCAGCAGCTTAACTAGCGGGACCCACAATGAGCAGTTCTTC. Translation: CASSLTSGTHNEQFF.

This clonotype came up many times. The gene calls are TRBV27 and TRBJ2-7; D unclear. There are 12 residues in the CDR3. Germline loops: CDR1 MNHEY, CDR2 SMNVEV (reference sequence). Deletions cut 8 bases from V and 2 bases from J, with 10 bases between. CDR3 sequence reads: CASRRGTYEQYF. DNA for the CDR3: TGTGCCAGCCGCCGCGGAACCTACGAGCAGTACTTC.

This clonotype was counted ten times or more. Here the CDR3 reads CASWPPRGRGEQYF. The CDR3 bases are TGTGCCAGCTGGCCCCCCAGGGGGCGCGGCGAGCAGTACTTC. V and J are TRBV28 and TRBJ2-7, with 8 positions matching TRBD1. This CDR3 has 14 residues. Germline V gives CDR1 MDHEN, CDR2 SYDVKM. The junction had 12 bases not matched to a gene; V was cut back by 8 bases and J by 6 bases.

The table lists this clonotype with many counts. The chain joins TRBV28 to TRBJ2-2, with TRBD2 matching over 8 bases. CDR1 MDHEN and CDR2 SYDVKM come from the germline V gene. The CDR3 is made up of 15 amino acids. Trimming took 7 bases from V and 1 from J; bases not matched to a gene: 5. The CDR3 is CASIWSGRNTGELFF. DNA of the CDR3: TGTGCCAGCATCTGGAGCGGGAGGAACACCGGGGAGCTGTTTTTT.

This clonotype occurred many times. The CDR3: CASSFLGRSNEKLFF. Here the CDR3 DNA reads TGTGCCAGCAGCTTTCTGGGGAGGAGTAATGAAAAACTGTTTTTT. The chain is built from TRBV7-2 and TRBJ1-4; D gene ambiguous. The CDR3 loop spans 15 amino acids. Germline V gene lookup returns CDR1 SGHTA and CDR2 FQGNSA. Trimming removed 3 bases from V and 4 bases from J, with 12 bases in between.

There are a few counts of this clonotype. V is TRBV7-9 and J is TRBJ2-7; D is uncertain. The CDR3 sequence is 15 residues long. Per the germline V gene, CDR1 is SEHNR and CDR2 is FQNEAQ (reference sequence). V was shortened by 5 bases and J by 0 bases, with 14 bases between the two germline ends. CDR3 region: CASSPPLQSSYEQYF. The CDR3, as DNA: TGTGCCAGCAGCCCTCCCCTTCAAAGCTCCTACGAGCAGTACTTC.

V usage is TRBV27 and J usage is TRBJ1-2; a possible D gene is TRBD1 (6 bases). Germline V gene sequence: CDR1 MNHEY, CDR2 SMNVEV (reference sequence). CDR3 length: 16 amino acids. Trimming stripped 3 bases from V and 2 bases from J, with 16 bases between. CDR3 residues: CASSFNRVGGNYGYTF. The DNA of the CDR3 is TGTGCCAGCAGTTTTAACAGGGTAGGGGGGAACTATGGCTACACCTTC.

The chain joins TRBV29-1 to TRBJ1-2; no definite D call. Germline V lookup: CDR1 SQVTM, CDR2 ANQGSEA. The germline V and J ends were trimmed by 2 bases and 5 bases, with 21 bases remaining between them. The CDR3 runs to 16 residues. The CDR3: CSVESLQENNGYGYTF. CDR3 coding DNA: TGCAGCGTTGAATCACTTCAGGAAAACAACGGGTATGGCTACACCTTC.

This clonotype was recorded a few times. V gene TRBV12-3 or TRBV12-4 combines with J gene TRBJ2-1; D gene uncertain. Trimming pared 5 bases from V and 4 bases from J, leaving 9 bases between. CDR3 length equals 13 residues. In DNA form, the CDR3 reads TGTGCCAGCAGTCCAATAGGTTACAATGAGCAGTTCTTC. Protein product: CASSPIGYNEQFF.

This clonotype was found many times. The gene calls are TRBV29-1 and TRBJ2-7, with 14 bases that match TRBD2. The CDR3 covers 16 residues. V was pared by 4 bases and J by 4 bases, with 9 bases of the junction left unmatched. CDR1 and CDR2 (germline): SQVTM, ANQGSEA. The CDR3 spells CSVAGLAGAKGYEQYF. The CDR3 coding sequence is TGCAGCGTTGCGGGACTAGCGGGAGCAAAGGGTTACGAGCAGTACTTC.

This clonotype was detected many times. The J gene is TRBJ2-5, the V gene TRBV29-1, with a tentative D call TRBD1 (6 bases). The V and J ends lost 4 bases and 5 bases respectively, with 11 bases between them. In germline, CDR1 is SQVTM, CDR2 ANQGSEA. This CDR3 is 12 amino acids long. CDR3 region: CSVGRGRETQYF. DNA of the CDR3: TGCAGCGTTGGCAGGGGCCGGGAGACCCAGTACTTC. Drawing the rest from reference TRBV29-1 and TRBJ2-5, the complete variable domain is SAVISQKPSRDICQRGTSLTIQCQVDSQVTMMFWYRQQPGQSLTLIATANQGSEATYESGFVIDKFPISRPNLTFSTLTVSNMSPEDSSIYLCSVGRGRETQYFGPGTRLLVL.

The chain employs TRBV6-1 and TRBJ2-2; D possibly corresponds to TRBD1 (6 bases). The germline V gene has CDR1 MNHNS and CDR2 SASEGT. The V end was cut by 4 bases, the J end by 4 bases, with 13 bases between. The CDR3 spans 15 residues. The CDR3 sequence: CASSVRDIRTGELFF. CDR3 bases: TGTGCCAGCAGTGTCCGGGACATTCGCACCGGGGAGCTGTTTTTT.

This clonotype has more than one count but fewer than ten. V gene TRBV5-5 combines with J gene TRBJ1-4, with 7 bases identical to TRBD1. This CDR3 is built from 13 residues. J lost 6 bases, V lost 3 bases, and 2 bases had no gene match. Germline CDR1 reads SGHKS; CDR2 reads YYEKEE (reference sequence). The chain's CDR3 is CASSSDRDEKLFF. CDR3 bases: TGTGCCAGCAGCTCTGACAGGGATGAAAAACTGTTTTTT.

This clonotype was detected ten times or more. The chain joins TRBV30 to TRBJ2-2; the D is unclear. Germline-derived CDR1 and CDR2 are GTSNPN and SVGIG (reference sequence). The ends were cut back, 1 base at V and 1 base at J, with 4 bases in the middle. This CDR3 is built from 13 residues. The CDR3 region has the DNA TGTGCCTGGAGTGGACGGAACACCGGGGAGCTGTTTTTT. Its translation is CAWSGRNTGELFF.

About this clonotype itself: At one end the junction does not follow the germline gene, possibly because of a read error. The V and J genes are TRBV11-2 and TRBJ2-2, with D possibly TRBD2 on 6 matching bases. The CDR3 extends over 14 amino acids. CDR1 is SGHAT, CDR2 FQNNGV, per germline. The CDR3 coding sequence is TGTACCAGCAGCTCGGGACTTTACACCGGGGAGCTGTTTTTT. Translation: CTSSSGLYTGELFF.

This clonotype was recorded many times. The gene calls are TRBV6-5 and TRBJ1-2; D gene uncertain. Looked up from germline, CDR1 is MNHEY and CDR2 is SVGAGI. V lost 6 bases and J 5 bases, leaving 16 bases between the germline ends. The CDR3 runs to 14 residues. This CDR3 reads CASSYAAATYGYTF. CDR3 nucleotides: TGTGCCAGCAGCTACGCGGCGGCCACGTATGGCTACACCTTC.

This clonotype has a count of ten or more. This rearrangement joins TRBV7-8 to TRBJ2-2; D call uncertain. The CDR3 covers 13 residues. The V gene's germline CDR1 is SGHVS and CDR2 FQNEAQ. V lost 2 bases and J lost 3, with 4 bases in between. The CDR3 DNA reads TGTGCCAGCAGCTTACGGGACACCGGGGAGCTGTTTTTT. It is translated as CASSLRDTGELFF. The full variable domain, its missing parts supplied by reference TRBV7-8 and TRBJ2-2, is GAGVSQSPRYKVAKRGQDVALRCDPISGHVSLFWYQQALGQGPEFLTYFQNEAQLDKSGLPSDRFFAERPEGSVSTLKIQRTQQEDSAVYLCASSLRDTGELFFGEGSRLTVL.

CDR3 residues: CASSRLIGAPQHF. The DNA for the CDR3 is TGTGCCAGCAGCCGTCTCATCGGTGCGCCCCAGCATTTT. V gene TRBV7-6 combines with J gene TRBJ1-5; D unclear. Germline CDR1 and CDR2: SGHVS and FNYEAQ. V gave up 5 bases and J gave up 9 bases, with 14 bases separating them. This CDR3 has 13 residues. Complete variable domain (other parts from reference TRBV7-6 and TRBJ1-5): GAGVSQSPRYKVTKRGQDVALRCDPISGHVSLYWYRQALGQGPEFLTYFNYEAQQDKSGLPNDRFSAERPEGSISTLTIQRTEQRDSAMYRCASSRLIGAPQHFGDGTRLSIL.

This chain links TRBV5-1 with TRBJ1-1; D might be TRBD1 (5 bases). This CDR3 comprises 13 residues. V dropped 2 bases and J dropped 5 bases, with 10 bases sitting between them. The germline gives CDR1 SGHRS, CDR2 YFSETQ. CDR3 in DNA: TGCGCCAGCAGCTTACGGGGGTTGACTGAAGCTTTCTTT. It yields the protein CASSLRGLTEAFF.

The V and J genes are TRBV12-3 or TRBV12-4 and TRBJ2-7, with D unresolved. V was trimmed by 6 bases and J by 0 bases, leaving 12 bases between them. The CDR3 spans 14 residues. DNA for the CDR3: TGTGCCAGCAGCCAGCTGCTAAGCTCCTACGAGCAGTACTTC. Its protein product is CASSQLLSSYEQYF.

The rearrangement links TRBV29-1 to TRBJ2-7, with D possibly TRBD2 on 5 matching bases. The CDR3 is made up of 14 amino acids. The germline V gene encodes CDR1 SQVTM and CDR2 ANQGSEA. V shed 2 bases and J shed 3 bases, with 14 bases lying between them. CDR3 DNA sequence: TGCAGCGTTGAAAACCCCGGGAAACACTACGAGCAGTACTTC. It translates to CSVENPGKHYEQYF.

Comment on this clonotype: This may be a read error: a much more frequent sequence differs by one nucleotide. The chain couples TRBV6-4 to TRBJ2-2, with a tentative D call TRBD2 (6 bases). There are 15 residues in the CDR3. Germline-derived CDR1 and CDR2 are MRHNA and SNTAGT. CDR3 bases: TGTGCCAGCAGTTACTCCCCCTGGACCACCGGGGGGCTGTTTTTT. Amino acids: CASSYSPWTTGGLFF.